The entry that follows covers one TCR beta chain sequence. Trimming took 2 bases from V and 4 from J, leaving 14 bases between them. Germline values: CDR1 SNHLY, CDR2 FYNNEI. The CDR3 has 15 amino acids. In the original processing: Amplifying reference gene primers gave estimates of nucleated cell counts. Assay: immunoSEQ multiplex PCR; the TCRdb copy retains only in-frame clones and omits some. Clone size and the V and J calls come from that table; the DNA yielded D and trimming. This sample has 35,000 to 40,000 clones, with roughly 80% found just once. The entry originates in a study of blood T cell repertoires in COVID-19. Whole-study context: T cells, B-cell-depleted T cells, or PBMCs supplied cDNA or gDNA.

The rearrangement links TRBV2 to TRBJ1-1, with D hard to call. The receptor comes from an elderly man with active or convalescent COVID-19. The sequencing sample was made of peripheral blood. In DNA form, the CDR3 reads TGTGCCAGCAGTGAAAGCGGGGTTCGTATCACTGAAGCTTTCTTT. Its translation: CASSESGVRITEAFF.